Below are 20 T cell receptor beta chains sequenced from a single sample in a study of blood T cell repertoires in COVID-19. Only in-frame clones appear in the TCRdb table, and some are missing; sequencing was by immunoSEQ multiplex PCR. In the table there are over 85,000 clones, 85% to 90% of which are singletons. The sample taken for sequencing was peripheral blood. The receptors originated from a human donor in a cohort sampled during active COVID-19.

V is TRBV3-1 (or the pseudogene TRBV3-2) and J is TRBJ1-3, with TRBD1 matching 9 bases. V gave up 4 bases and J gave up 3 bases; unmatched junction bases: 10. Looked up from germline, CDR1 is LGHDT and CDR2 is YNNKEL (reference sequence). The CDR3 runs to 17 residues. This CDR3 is CASSPLAGTGLGNTIYF. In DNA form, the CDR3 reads TGTGCCAGCAGCCCCCTAGCCGGGACAGGGCTTGGAAACACCATATATTTT.

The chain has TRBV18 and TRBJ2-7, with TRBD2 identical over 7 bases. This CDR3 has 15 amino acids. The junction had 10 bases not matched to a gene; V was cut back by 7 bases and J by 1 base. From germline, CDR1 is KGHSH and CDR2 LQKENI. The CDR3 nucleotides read TGTGCCAGCTTCACGGGTTCTAGCGGTTCCTACGAGCAGTACTTC. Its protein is CASFTGSSGSYEQYF. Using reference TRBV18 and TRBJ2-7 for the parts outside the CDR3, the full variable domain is NAGVMQNPRHLVRRRGQEARLRCSPMKGHSHVYWYRQLPEEGLKFMVYLQKENIIDESGMPKERFSAEFPKEGPSILRIQQVVRGDSAAYFCASFTGSSGSYEQYFGPGTRLTVT.

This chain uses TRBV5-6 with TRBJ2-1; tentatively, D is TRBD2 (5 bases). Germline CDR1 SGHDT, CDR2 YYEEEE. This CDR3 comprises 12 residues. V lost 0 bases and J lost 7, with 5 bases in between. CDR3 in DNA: TGTGCCAGCAGCTTGGGAGGGAATGAGCAGTTCTTC. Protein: CASSLGGNEQFF.

CDR3 sequence reads: CASKTSGRGIDTQYF. In nucleotides, the CDR3 is TGTGCCAGCAAGACTAGCGGGAGAGGGATAGATACGCAGTATTTT. The rearrangement uses TRBV3-1 (or the pseudogene TRBV3-2) and TRBJ2-3, with 12 bases lining up with TRBD2. Germline CDR1 reads LGHDT; CDR2 reads YNNKEL (reference sequence). The CDR3 is made up of 15 amino acids. J lost 5 bases, V lost 7 bases, and 7 bases had no gene match.

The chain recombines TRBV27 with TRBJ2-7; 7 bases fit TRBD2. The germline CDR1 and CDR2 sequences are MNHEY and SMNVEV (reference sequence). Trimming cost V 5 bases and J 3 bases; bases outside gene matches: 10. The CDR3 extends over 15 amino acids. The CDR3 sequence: CASSTTSASFYEQYF. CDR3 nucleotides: TGTGCCAGCAGTACCACTAGCGCCTCGTTCTACGAGCAGTACTTC.

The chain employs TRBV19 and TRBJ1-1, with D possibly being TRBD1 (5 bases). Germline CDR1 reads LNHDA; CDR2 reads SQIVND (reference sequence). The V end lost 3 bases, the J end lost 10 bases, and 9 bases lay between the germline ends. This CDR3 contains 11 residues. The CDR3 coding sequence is TGTGCCAGTAGTATCGCAGGGTTAGCTTTCTTT. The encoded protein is CASSIAGLAFF. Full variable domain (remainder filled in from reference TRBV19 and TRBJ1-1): DGGITQSPKYLFRKEGQNVTLSCEQNLNHDAMYWYRQDPGQGLRLIYYSQIVNDFQKGDIAEGYSVSREKKESFPLTVTSAQKNPTAFYLCASSIAGLAFFGQGTRLTVV.

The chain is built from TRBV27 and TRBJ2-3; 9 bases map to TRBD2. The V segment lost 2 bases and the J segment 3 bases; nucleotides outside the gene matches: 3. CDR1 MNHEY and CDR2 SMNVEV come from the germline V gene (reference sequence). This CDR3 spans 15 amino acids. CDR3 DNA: TGTGCCAGCAGTTTACTGGGACTAGCTACAGATACGCAGTATTTT. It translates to CASSLLGLATDTQYF.

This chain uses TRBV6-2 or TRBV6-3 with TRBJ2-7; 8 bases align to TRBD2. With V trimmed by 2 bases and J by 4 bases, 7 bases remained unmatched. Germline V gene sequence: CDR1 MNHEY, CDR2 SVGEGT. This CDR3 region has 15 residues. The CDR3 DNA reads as TGTGCCAGCAGTTACGCCGCTAGCGGGTTTTACGAGCAGTACTTC. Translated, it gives CASSYAASGFYEQYF.

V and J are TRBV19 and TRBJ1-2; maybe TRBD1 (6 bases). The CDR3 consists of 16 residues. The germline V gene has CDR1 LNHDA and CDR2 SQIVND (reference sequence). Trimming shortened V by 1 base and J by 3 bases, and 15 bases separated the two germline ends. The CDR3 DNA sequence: TGTGCCAGTAGTATAGTAGGGCGGACAGACCACTATGGCTACACCTTC. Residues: CASSIVGRTDHYGYTF.

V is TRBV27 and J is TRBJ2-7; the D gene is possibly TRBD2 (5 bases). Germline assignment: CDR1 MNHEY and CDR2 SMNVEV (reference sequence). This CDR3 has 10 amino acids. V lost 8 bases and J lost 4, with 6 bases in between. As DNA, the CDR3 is TGTGCCAGCGGACTTTACGAGCAGTACTTC. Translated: CASGLYEQYF.

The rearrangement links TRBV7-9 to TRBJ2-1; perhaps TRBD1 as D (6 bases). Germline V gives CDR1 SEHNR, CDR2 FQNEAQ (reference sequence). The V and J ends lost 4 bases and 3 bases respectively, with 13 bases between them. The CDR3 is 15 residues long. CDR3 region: CASSSRQVDYNEQFF. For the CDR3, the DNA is TGTGCCAGCAGCTCTAGACAGGTAGACTACAATGAGCAGTTCTTC.

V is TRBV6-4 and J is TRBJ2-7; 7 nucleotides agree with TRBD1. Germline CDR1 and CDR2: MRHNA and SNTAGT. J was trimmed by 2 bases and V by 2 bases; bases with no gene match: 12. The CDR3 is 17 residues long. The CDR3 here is CASSDPLRPGQAYEQYF. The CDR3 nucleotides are TGTGCCAGCAGTGACCCGCTTCGCCCTGGACAGGCCTACGAGCAGTACTTC.

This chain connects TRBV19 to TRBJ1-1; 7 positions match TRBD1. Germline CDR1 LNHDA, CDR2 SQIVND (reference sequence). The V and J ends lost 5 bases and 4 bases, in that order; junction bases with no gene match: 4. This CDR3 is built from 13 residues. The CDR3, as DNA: TGTGCCAGTAGTGTATCAGGGGGCACTGAAGCTTTCTTT. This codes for CASSVSGGTEAFF.

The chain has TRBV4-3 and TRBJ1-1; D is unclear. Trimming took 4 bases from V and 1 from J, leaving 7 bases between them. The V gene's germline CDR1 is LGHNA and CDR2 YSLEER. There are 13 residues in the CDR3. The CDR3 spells CASSPQKNTEAFF. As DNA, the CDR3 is TGCGCCAGCAGCCCACAGAAGAACACTGAAGCTTTCTTT.

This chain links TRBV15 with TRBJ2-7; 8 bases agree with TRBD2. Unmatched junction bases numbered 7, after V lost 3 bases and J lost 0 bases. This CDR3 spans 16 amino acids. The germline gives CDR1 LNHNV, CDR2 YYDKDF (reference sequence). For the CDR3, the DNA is TGTGCCACCAGCAGGAATAGCGGGACTGACTCCTACGAGCAGTACTTC. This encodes CATSRNSGTDSYEQYF.

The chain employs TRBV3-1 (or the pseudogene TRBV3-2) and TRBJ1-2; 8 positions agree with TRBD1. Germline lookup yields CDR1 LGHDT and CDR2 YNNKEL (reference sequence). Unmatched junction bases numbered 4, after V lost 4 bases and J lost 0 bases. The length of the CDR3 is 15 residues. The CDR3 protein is CASSPQDRANYGYTF. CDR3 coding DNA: TGTGCCAGCAGCCCACAGGACAGGGCTAACTATGGCTACACCTTC.

CDR3 protein: CASSFTRGGYNEQFF. The CDR3 DNA reads as TGTGCCAGCAGCTTTACGCGGGGGGGGTACAATGAGCAGTTCTTC. The rearrangement joins TRBV5-4 to TRBJ2-1; 9 bases map to TRBD2. V gave up 2 bases and J gave up 4 bases; unmatched junction bases: 4. CDR3 length: 15 amino acids. CDR1 is SGHNT and CDR2 is YYREEE in the germline V gene (reference sequence). The full variable domain, with the rest looked up from reference TRBV5-4 and TRBJ2-1, is ETGVTQSPTHLIKTRGQQVTLRCSSQSGHNTVSWYQQALGQGPQFIFQYYREEENGRGNFPPRFSGLQFPNYSSELNVNALELDDSALYLCASSFTRGGYNEQFFGPGTRLTVL.

CDR3 DNA sequence: TGCGCCAGCAGCTTGTCCGGGACAGTAGGAAATGAGCAGTTCTTC. Amino acid sequence: CASSLSGTVGNEQFF. The gene calls are TRBV5-1 and TRBJ2-1; TRBD1 aligns across 7 bases. There are 15 residues in the CDR3. V lost 1 base, J lost 7 bases, and 8 bases stayed unmatched. Germline V gene sequence: CDR1 SGHRS, CDR2 YFSETQ.

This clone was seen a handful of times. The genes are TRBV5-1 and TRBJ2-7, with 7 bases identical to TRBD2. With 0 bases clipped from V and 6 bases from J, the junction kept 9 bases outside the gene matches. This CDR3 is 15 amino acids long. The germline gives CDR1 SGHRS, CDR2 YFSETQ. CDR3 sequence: CASSLVGLEAGEQYF. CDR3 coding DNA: TGCGCCAGCAGCTTGGTCGGACTAGAGGCGGGCGAGCAGTACTTC.

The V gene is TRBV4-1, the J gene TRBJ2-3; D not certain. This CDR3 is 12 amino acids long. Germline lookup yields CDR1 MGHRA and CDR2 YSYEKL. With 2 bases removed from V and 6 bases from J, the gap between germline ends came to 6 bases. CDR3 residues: CASSQPFDTQYF. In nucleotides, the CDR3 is TGCGCCAGCAGCCAACCGTTCGATACGCAGTATTTT.